This T cell receptor beta chain comes out of a study of cytomegalovirus exposure and HLA in healthy donors. Unrecorded immune exposure was likely among donors, who were nominally healthy when sampled. Comment on this clone: Its antigen is unidentified.

In germline, CDR1 is LNHDA, CDR2 SQIVND (reference sequence). Trimming shortened V by 4 bases and J by 7 bases, and 10 bases separated the two germline ends. The CDR3 extends over 12 amino acids. Study-level findings and limits: In a later analysis, specific HLA alleles were associated with over 15,000 TCR beta sequences at a 0.05 false discovery rate.

Primers: 60 Vbeta forward and 13 Jbeta reverse. Repertoires were generated with immunoSEQ multiplex PCR, while TCRdb's copy carries only in-frame clones and drops some. The repertoire has some 100,000 clones, 62% of them found once; the top ten carry 5.5%. This clonotype was sampled from a woman aged 25 to 45 in good health and CMV-seropositive. Sequencing was performed on PBMCs. V and J are TRBV19 and TRBJ1-1, with D unresolved. CDR3 in DNA: TGTGCCAGTAGTAGGAGGATAAGTGAAGCTTTCTTT. It yields the protein CASSRRISEAFF.